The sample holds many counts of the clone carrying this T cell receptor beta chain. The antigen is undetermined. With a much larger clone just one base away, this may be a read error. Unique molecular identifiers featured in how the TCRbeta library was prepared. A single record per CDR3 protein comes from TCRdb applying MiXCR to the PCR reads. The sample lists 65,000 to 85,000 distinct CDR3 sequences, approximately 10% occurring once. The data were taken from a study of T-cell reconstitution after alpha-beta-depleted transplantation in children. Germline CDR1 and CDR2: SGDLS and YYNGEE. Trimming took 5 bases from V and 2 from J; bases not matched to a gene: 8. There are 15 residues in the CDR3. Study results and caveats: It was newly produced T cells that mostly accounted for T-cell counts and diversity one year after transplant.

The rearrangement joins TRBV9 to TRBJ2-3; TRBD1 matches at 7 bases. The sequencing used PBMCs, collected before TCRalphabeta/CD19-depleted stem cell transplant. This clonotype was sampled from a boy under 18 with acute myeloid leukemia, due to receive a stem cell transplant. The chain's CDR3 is CASRTSGTATDTQYF. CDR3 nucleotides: TGTGCCAGCAGAACATCCGGGACAGCCACAGATACGCAGTATTTT.